What follows are 11 T cell receptor beta chains derived from one specimen sequenced in a study of control samples from healthy donors and cancer patients. The protocol was immunoSEQ multiplex PCR, while the TCRdb copy is restricted to in-frame clones and leaves out a portion. Of under 130,000 clones in the sample, 83% were seen once. Sequenced input: blood. Every receptor here comes from a woman in her fifties or sixties in good health.

V and J are TRBV6-2 or TRBV6-3 and TRBJ1-1, with a weak D call TRBD1 (6 bases). V was clipped by 5 bases and J by 9 bases, with 16 bases between them. The CDR3 length is 13 residues. Germline CDR1 reads MNHEY; CDR2 reads SVGEGT. The CDR3 is CASSMAGAAKAFF. CDR3 bases: TGTGCCAGCAGTATGGCAGGGGCAGCCAAAGCTTTCTTT.

A remark on this clone: Relative to the germline gene, one junction end is altered; a read error may explain this. The chain joins TRBV6-1 to TRBJ1-5; the D is unclear. CDR3 size: 13 residues. The germline V gene has CDR1 MNHNS and CDR2 SASEGT. As DNA, the CDR3 is TGTGCCAGCCGTGAGGAGTATAATCAGCCCCAGCATTTT. It specifies CASREEYNQPQHF.

The J gene is TRBJ2-2, the V gene TRBV7-3; 9 bases agree with TRBD2. The CDR3 is 15 amino acids. V lost 6 bases to trimming and J lost 7 bases; unmatched junction nucleotides: 9. The germline gives CDR1 SGHTA, CDR2 FQGTGA. The CDR3 here is CASRKESGGIGELFF. The CDR3 DNA sequence: TGTGCCAGCAGAAAGGAGAGCGGGGGGATCGGGGAGCTGTTTTTT.

The rearrangement uses TRBV27 and TRBJ1-6, with TRBD1 matching over 7 bases. The CDR3 sequence is 15 residues long. With V trimmed by 6 bases and J by 4 bases, 6 bases remained unmatched. Germline assignment: CDR1 MNHEY and CDR2 SMNVEV (reference sequence). For the CDR3, the DNA is TGTGCCAGCAGAAAACAGGGGATTTATAATTCACCCCTCCACTTT. Translation gives CASRKQGIYNSPLHF.

The rearrangement links TRBV11-2 to TRBJ2-2, with D possibly matching TRBD2 (5 bases). Germline CDR1 reads SGHAT; CDR2 reads FQNNGV. The CDR3 has 17 amino acids. Trimming cost V 4 bases and J 0 bases, with 15 bases left between them. This CDR3 is CASSYGRTAANTGELFF. The CDR3 coding sequence is TGTGCCAGCAGCTACGGCAGGACTGCCGCGAACACCGGGGAGCTGTTTTTT.

The J gene is TRBJ2-2, the V gene TRBV3-1 (or the pseudogene TRBV3-2), with 7 nucleotides matching TRBD2. V lost 1 base, J lost 5 bases, and 13 bases stayed unmatched. The germline V gene encodes CDR1 LGHDT and CDR2 YNNKEL (reference sequence). There are 18 residues in the CDR3. CDR3 region: CASSQGRAGDVGTGELFF. The CDR3 DNA sequence: TGTGCCAGCAGCCAAGGTCGGGCGGGAGATGTGGGGACCGGGGAGCTGTTTTTT.

The chain joins TRBV5-4 to TRBJ2-1; 13 bases fit TRBD2. CDR1 is SGHNT and CDR2 is YYREEE in the germline V gene (reference sequence). This CDR3 contains 14 residues. V trimming: 7 bases; J trimming: 5 bases; junction bases outside the gene matches: 3. The chain's CDR3 is CASQLAGGDNEQFF. The CDR3 nucleotides are TGTGCCAGCCAACTAGCGGGAGGGGACAATGAGCAGTTCTTC.

V is TRBV6-6 and J is TRBJ2-1; no firm D call. Germline loops: CDR1 MNHNY, CDR2 SVGAGI (reference sequence). V lost 5 bases and J lost 3, with 14 bases in between. This CDR3 has 15 residues. The CDR3 DNA reads TGTGCCAGCAGTCACGGACCATGGGACTACAATGAGCAGTTCTTC. Protein: CASSHGPWDYNEQFF.

DNA of the CDR3: TGTGCCAGCAGCCAACTCAGGGGCACTGAAGCTTTCTTT. It codes for CASSQLRGTEAFF. The chain carries TRBV11-1 and TRBJ1-1, with D perhaps matching TRBD1 (6 bases). V gave up 5 bases and J gave up 4 bases, with 11 bases separating them. The germline gives CDR1 SGHAT, CDR2 FQDESV (reference sequence). The CDR3 length is 13 residues.

This clone came up once. This rearrangement joins TRBV5-1 to TRBJ2-1, with D tentatively TRBD1 or TRBD2 (5 bases each). Germline V gene lookup returns CDR1 SGHRS and CDR2 YFSETQ. This CDR3 comprises 12 residues. The V and J ends lost 5 bases and 8 bases respectively, with 11 bases between them. CDR3 region: CASRAVGDEQFF. In DNA form, the CDR3 reads TGCGCCAGCAGAGCTGTGGGGGATGAGCAGTTCTTC.

This chain links TRBV13 with TRBJ2-5, with 14 bases identical to TRBD2. Germline assignment: CDR1 PRHDT and CDR2 FYEKMQ (reference sequence). Unmatched junction bases numbered 12, after V lost 4 bases and J lost 5 bases. This CDR3 has 18 residues. CDR3 sequence (DNA): TGTGCCAGCAGCTCCGGGACTAGCGGGGGCATTATTTCCGAGACCCAGTACTTC. This gives the protein CASSSGTSGGIISETQYF. Variable domain in full (rest from reference TRBV13 and TRBJ2-5): AAGVIQSPRHLIKEKRETATLKCYPIPRHDTVYWYQQGPGQDPQFLISFYEKMQSDKGSIPDRFSAQQFSDYHSELNMSSLELGDSALYFCASSSGTSGGIISETQYFGPGTRLLVL.